The clone carrying this T cell receptor beta chain was seen only a few times. Its antigen is unknown. Deletions cut 6 bases from V and 5 bases from J, with 17 bases between. CDR1 MNHEY and CDR2 SMNVEV come from the germline V gene (reference sequence). The CDR3 sequence is 15 residues long. The data were obtained in a study of blood T cells in healthy people across ages. Overall study: Per two T cells, about one barcoded beta molecule was captured through template switching.

Broader study findings: Lack of knowledge of donor CMV status possibly confounded expanded clonotype changes.

Combining a sample-barcoded 5' primer with a J-beta primer mix, a second PCR ran for about 7 to 11 cycles. TCRdb passed the 5' RACE reads through MiXCR, listing each CDR3 protein once. The repertoire consists of fewer than 2 million distinct CDR3 sequences, with 30% to 40% occurring once and the leading ten covering about 21%. The receptor was isolated from a human donor in good health. The V and J genes are TRBV27 and TRBJ2-1, with D tentatively TRBD1 (5 bases). The sample consisted of blood. The CDR3 coding sequence is TGTGCCAGCAGACCTCAGGGATGGGGTGACAATGAGCAGTTCTTC. Encoded protein: CASRPQGWGDNEQFF.